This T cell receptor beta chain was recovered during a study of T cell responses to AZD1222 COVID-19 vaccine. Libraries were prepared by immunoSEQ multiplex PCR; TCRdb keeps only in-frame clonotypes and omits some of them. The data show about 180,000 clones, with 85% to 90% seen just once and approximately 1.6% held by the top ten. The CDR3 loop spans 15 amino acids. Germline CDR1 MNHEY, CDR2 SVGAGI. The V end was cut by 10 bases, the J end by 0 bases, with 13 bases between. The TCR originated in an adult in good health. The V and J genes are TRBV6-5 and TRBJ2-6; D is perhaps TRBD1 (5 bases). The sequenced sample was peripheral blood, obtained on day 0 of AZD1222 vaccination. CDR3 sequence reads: CATTSGASGANVLTF. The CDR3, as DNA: TGTGCCACCACGTCTGGGGCCTCTGGGGCCAACGTCCTGACTTTC.